This TCR beta chain was obtained from a study of lymphopenia after photon versus proton radiotherapy. With 5 bases removed from V and 0 bases from J, the gap between germline ends came to 16 bases. The CDR3 consists of 16 residues. From germline, CDR1 is MNHEY and CDR2 SMNVEV (reference sequence). The protocol was immunoSEQ multiplex PCR, while the TCRdb copy is restricted to in-frame clones and leaves out a portion. This sample has approximately 23,000 clones, with roughly 90% found just once. On this clone: Its specificity is not known.

Study-level findings and limits: Oligoclonal CD8+ Temra expansion after nadir drove photon patients' diversity drop. Photon-treated patients lost naive T cells and TCR diversity; proton-treated stayed stable. Better survival with proton therapy was suggested as possible, not demonstrated.

The sample consisted of peripheral blood, taken from a patient treated with proton-based radiotherapy. This TCR came from a man older than 75 with esophageal cancer. The gene calls are TRBV27 and TRBJ1-1, with D unresolved. The CDR3 DNA reads TGTGCCAGCAGTCGGCGGGCCTTGGGATTGAACACTGAAGCTTTCTTT. As protein: CASSRRALGLNTEAFF.